This T cell receptor (beta chain) was retrieved from a study of T cells after yellow fever vaccination. Findings and limits, study-wide: The secondary T-cell response peaked on day 5, not day 15, but was weaker. High-abundance clonotypes from the bulk population could contaminate FACS-sorted repertoires.

V lost 4 bases, J lost 1 base, and 13 bases lay in between. The CDR3 consists of 15 residues. Germline V lookup: CDR1 SGHDN, CDR2 FVKESK. A process of 5'RACE template switching, which added a universal primer site and UMIs, was used to make TCR cDNA. TCRdb ran MiXCR on the 5' RACE reads and lists one entry per CDR3 protein. The data contain 200,000 to 300,000 distinct CDR3 sequences, roughly 7.2% of them seen just once; the ten biggest clones take up approximately 0.85%. Notes on this clonotype: Antigen: not known.

The chain uses TRBV14 and TRBJ1-1; a weak D match, TRBD1 (6 bases). The clonotype was recovered from a man aged 30 to 39 who received the YFV17D yellow fever vaccine. The starting material was CD4+ T cells sorted from PBMCs, obtained 15 days after the yellow fever booster vaccination. CDR3 DNA sequence: TGTGCCAGCAGCCTACGGGGGGCCAAGAACACTGAAGCTTTCTTT. Translating it yields CASSLRGAKNTEAFF.